This is a list of T cell receptor beta chains from one sample in a study of T cells after yellow fever vaccination. MiXCR, applied by TCRdb to the 5' RACE reads, yields one record per CDR3 protein. The repertoire holds hundreds of thousands of distinct CDR3 sequences, approximately 3.8% seen once, with 20% to 25% in the top ten. Sequencing was performed on PBMCs, taken on the day of the yellow fever booster vaccination. The receptors shown here come from a man younger than 35 who received the YFV17D yellow fever vaccine. CDR3s include the opening cysteine and the closing phenylalanine or tryptophan. The D gene is left open where the match is weak. Where a row states a size, it is once, few, many or the class of an expanded clone; other rows omit it.

>many|TRBV6-5|TRBJ2-5|NA
TGTGCCAGCAAGACGGACAGTACGAAAGAGACCCAGTACTTC
CASKTDSTKETQYF
>few|TRBV6-6|TRBJ2-1|TRBD2
TGTGCCAGCAGTTACTCGTTATTAGCGGGGGGGCCTAATGAGCAGTTCTTC
CASSYSLLAGGPNEQFF
>NA|TRBV18|TRBJ1-4|NA
TGTGCCAGCTCACCGAGCGGGAGGGTCGAAAAACTGTTTTTT
CASSPSGRVEKLFF
>many|TRBV4-2|TRBJ2-5|NA
TGTGCCAGCAGCCAAGAGGTGAAGGGGACAGAGACCCAGTACTTC
CASSQEVKGTETQYF
>many|TRBV10-3|TRBJ2-1|TRBD2
TGTGCCATCAGACGGACTAGCATTTTGGGGGAGCAGTTCTTC
CAIRRTSILGEQFF
>many|TRBV6-2/TRBV6-3|TRBJ1-5|NA
TGTGCCAGCAGAAGAAAGGAATTAGGCAATCAGCCCCAGCATTTT
CASRRKELGNQPQHF
>many|TRBV29-1|TRBJ2-1|NA
TGCAGCGTTGGTAGGGATCGGGTTGAGCAGTTCTTC
CSVGRDRVEQFF
>many|TRBV29-1|TRBJ1-2|TRBD1
TGCAGCGTTGACACTGGACAGGGGAACGGCTACACCTTC
CSVDTGQGNGYTF
>few|TRBV12-3/TRBV12-4|TRBJ2-3|NA
TGTGCCAGCAGTTGGTCAGACCTCACAGATACGCAGTATTTT
CASSWSDLTDTQYF
>NA|TRBV10-3|TRBJ2-1|NA
TGTGCCATCGCCTTGGGGGAAACCTCCTACAATGAGCAGTTCTTC
CAIALGETSYNEQFF
>many|TRBV7-6|TRBJ2-2|TRBD1
TGTGCCAGCAGCCCCAGGGACAGGGGTAGGGAGCTGTTTTTT
CASSPRDRGRELFF
>many|TRBV11-2|TRBJ2-5|TRBD2
TGTGCCAGCAGCTTAGGGCTTTATCTAGCGGTAGAAGAGACCCAGTACTTC
CASSLGLYLAVEETQYF
>few|TRBV7-9|TRBJ1-5|NA
TGTGCCAGCAGCCCGGCGGGTGGAGGCAATCAGCCCCAGCATTTT
CASSPAGGGNQPQHF
>many|TRBV5-6|TRBJ1-1|NA
TGTGCCAGCAGCTTAGTCCCCTCGGGCACTGAAGCTTTCTTT
CASSLVPSGTEAFF
>many|TRBV4-1|TRBJ2-4|NA
TGCGCCAGCAGCCAGATAGCGCCTACCAAAAACATTCAGTACTTC
CASSQIAPTKNIQYF
>few|TRBV27|TRBJ2-2|TRBD1
TGTGCCAGCAGGCCGGGACAGGGGTCCCCTACTCCCACCGGGGAGCTGTTTTTT
CASRPGQGSPTPTGELFF
>few|TRBV12-3/TRBV12-4|TRBJ2-3|NA
TGTGCCAGCAGGGTGGCTTACACAGATACGCAGTATTTT
CASRVAYTDTQYF
>few|TRBV4-2|TRBJ2-5|NA
TGTGCCAGCAGCCAAGTAGTAGGACTTCAAGAGACCCAGTACTTC
CASSQVVGLQETQYF
>many|TRBV28|TRBJ2-7|NA
TGTGCCAGCAGTTCACCGGGGCATCCCTACGAGCAGTACTTC
CASSSPGHPYEQYF
>many|TRBV21-1|TRBJ2-2|NA
TGTGCCAGCAGCAAGGGGACGGAGACGAACACCGGGGAGCTGTTTTTT
CASSKGTETNTGELFF
>many|TRBV5-5|TRBJ2-2|NA
TGTGCCAGCAGGCGCGGGGACCTCCTCGGGGAGCTGTTTTTT
CASRRGDLLGELFF
>many|TRBV5-1|TRBJ2-5|NA
TGCGCCAGCACCAGGGGGGGACTTCCAGAGACCCAGTACTTC
CASTRGGLPETQYF
>few|TRBV9|TRBJ2-5|NA
TGTGCCAGCAGCGTCTTTGCAGCGGAGACCCAGTACTTC
CASSVFAAETQYF
>many|TRBV7-2|TRBJ2-3|TRBD2
TGTGCCAGCAGCCAACGTCGGGGGGGCGCAGATACGCAGTATTTT
CASSQRRGGADTQYF
>many|TRBV6-2/TRBV6-3|TRBJ2-3|TRBD2
TGTGCCAGCGTGGGACTAGCGGGGGGCACAGATACGCAGTATTTT
CASVGLAGGTDTQYF
>few|TRBV7-2|TRBJ2-1|NA
TGTGCCAGCAGCTTTAATACAGTAAATGAGCAGTTCTTC
CASSFNTVNEQFF
>few|TRBV18|TRBJ2-5|NA
TGTGCCAGCTCACCACCCGGGGTTGAGGAGACCCAGTACTTC
CASSPPGVEETQYF
>many|TRBV19|TRBJ1-1|TRBD1
TGTGCCAGTAGTATAGATCAGGACAGGGACAACACTGAAGCTTTCTTT
CASSIDQDRDNTEAFF
>many|TRBV6-5|TRBJ2-3|NA
TGTGCCAGCAGTTACTCACGGGCAGATACGCAGTATTTT
CASSYSRADTQYF
>few|TRBV4-1|TRBJ2-5|TRBD2
TGCGCCAGCAGCCAAGAAGGCCTAGCGGGGGGGACCCAGTACTTC
CASSQEGLAGGTQYF
>few|TRBV6-6|TRBJ1-1|NA
TGTGCCAGCAGAGCGACCGGGAAAAGGTGGACTGAAGCTTTCTTT
CASRATGKRWTEAFF
>many|TRBV9|TRBJ1-1|TRBD1
TGTGCCAGCAGCCCCCGGGACAGACTAAACACTGAAGCTTTCTTT
CASSPRDRLNTEAFF
>many|TRBV5-1|TRBJ2-5|TRBD1
TGCGCCAGCAGGACAGGGGTGAATTCGGAGACCCAGTACTTC
CASRTGVNSETQYF
>NA|TRBV12-3/TRBV12-4|TRBJ1-6|NA
TGTGCCAGCAGCCCCTCCGGGGGTCGCTCCTATAATTCACCCCTCCACTTT
CASSPSGGRSYNSPLHF
>NA|TRBV4-1|TRBJ1-2|NA
TGCGCCAGCAGCCACCCGGGACACCCCTATGGCTACACCTTC
CASSHPGHPYGYTF
>many|TRBV5-1|TRBJ2-1|TRBD1
TGCGCCAGCAGCACCGACAGGGTAAGCTCCTACAATGAGCAGTTCTTC
CASSTDRVSSYNEQFF
>NA|TRBV20-1|TRBJ1-2|TRBD1
TGCAGTAGCCCAGGGCAGGGGGCGGGCTATGGCTACACCTTC
CSSPGQGAGYGYTF